The 2 T cell receptor beta chains given below trace back to one sample, sequenced in a study of glioma-infiltrating T cells after dendritic cell vaccination. Method: immunoSEQ multiplex PCR; TCRdb's copy keeps in-frame clones and lacks some. The repertoire holds around 100,000 clones, with 81% as singletons. Sequences were derived from blood, sampled before dendritic cell vaccination. Receptors were obtained from a human donor with glioblastoma.

This chain links TRBV5-1 with TRBJ1-1; D possibly corresponds to TRBD1 (6 bases). The V end lost 4 bases, the J end lost 0 bases, and 13 bases lay between the germline ends. This CDR3 comprises 15 residues. Germline V gene sequence: CDR1 SGHRS, CDR2 YFSETQ. The chain's CDR3 is CASSRTAGMNTEAFF. For the CDR3, the DNA is TGCGCCAGCAGCAGGACAGCAGGTATGAACACTGAAGCTTTCTTT. The entire variable domain, with the rest obtained from reference TRBV5-1 and TRBJ1-1, is as follows: KAGVTQTPRYLIKTRGQQVTLSCSPISGHRSVSWYQQTPGQGLQFLFEYFSETQRNKGNFPGRFSGRQFSNSRSEMNVSTLELGDSALYLCASSRTAGMNTEAFFGQGTRLTVV.

This chain joins TRBV7-2 and TRBJ2-1; D unclear. The germline V gene encodes CDR1 SGHTA and CDR2 FQGNSA. Trimming removed 2 bases from V and 2 bases from J, with 13 bases in between. The CDR3 has 16 amino acids. CDR3 sequence (DNA): TGTGCCAGCAGCTTATTACCTTTACTTCCCTACAATGAGCAGTTCTTC. It encodes CASSLLPLLPYNEQFF.